These 19 T cell receptor beta chains share one sample of origin, sequenced in a study of cytomegalovirus exposure and HLA in healthy donors. Primers: 60 Vbeta forward and 13 Jbeta reverse. Sequencing was performed with immunoSEQ multiplex PCR; in TCRdb, only in-frame clones are kept and a portion is missing. This sample's table has 200,000 or so clones. Material: PBMCs. All receptors come from a boy aged 5-17 years in good health and CMV-seronegative.

The chain couples TRBV6-5 to TRBJ2-2; TRBD2 matches 10 bases. V gave up 2 bases and J gave up 3 bases; unmatched junction bases: 3. The CDR3 sequence is 16 residues long. The V gene's germline CDR1 is MNHEY and CDR2 SVGAGI. The CDR3 loop reads CASSYLLAGDTGELFF. In DNA, the CDR3 is TGTGCCAGCAGTTACCTTCTAGCGGGGGACACCGGGGAGCTGTTTTTT.

The rearrangement links TRBV9 to TRBJ2-7; no reliable D call. CDR1 and CDR2 from the germline V gene are SGDLS and YYNGEE. Between the trimmed V and J ends, which lost 3 bases and 5 bases, there was a span of 9 bases. The CDR3 extends over 12 amino acids. The CDR3 here is CASSADSHEQYF. CDR3 nucleotides: TGTGCCAGCAGCGCAGACTCTCACGAGCAGTACTTC.

The chain recombines TRBV19 with TRBJ2-3; no firm D call. This CDR3 spans 15 amino acids. Germline values: CDR1 LNHDA, CDR2 SQIVND (reference sequence). V was shortened by 3 bases and J by 1 base, with 11 bases between the two germline ends. CDR3 sequence (DNA): TGTGCCAGTAGTATGCGCAGGTTAGGCACAGATACGCAGTATTTT. This gives the protein CASSMRRLGTDTQYF.

This sequence joins TRBV6-5 and TRBJ1-3, with 9 nucleotides matching TRBD1. The germline gives CDR1 MNHEY, CDR2 SVGAGI. This CDR3 is built from 15 residues. V shed 4 bases and J 4 bases; nucleotides not matched to a gene: 5. CDR3 DNA sequence: TGTGCCAGCAGTTTCGCGACAGGGGGAGGAAACACCATATATTTT. Residues: CASSFATGGGNTIYF.

V is TRBV28 and J is TRBJ2-3; 8 bases are shared with TRBD2. CDR3 length equals 18 residues. The germline V gene has CDR1 MDHEN and CDR2 SYDVKM. J gave up 0 bases and V 6 bases, and 14 bases lay outside the gene matches. The CDR3 loop reads CASRSAGSLAGSTDTQYF. The CDR3 DNA reads TGTGCCAGCAGGTCCGCAGGTAGTTTAGCGGGGAGCACAGATACGCAGTATTTT.

The rearrangement links TRBV7-3 to TRBJ1-1; TRBD1 aligns across 7 bases. Losses at the gene ends were 5 bases for V and 0 bases for J; bases not matched to a gene: 9. The CDR3 contains 16 residues. Germline CDR1 and CDR2: SGHTA and FQGTGA. This CDR3 is CASSPANRGMNTEAFF. The CDR3 nucleotides are TGTGCCAGCAGCCCAGCAAACAGGGGAATGAACACTGAAGCTTTCTTT.

The chain links TRBV19 to TRBJ2-2, with a tentative D call TRBD1 (5 bases). This CDR3 contains 15 residues. The V gene's germline CDR1 is LNHDA and CDR2 SQIVND (reference sequence). Trimming cost V 5 bases and J 3 bases, with 13 bases left between them. CDR3 coding DNA: TGTGCCAGTAGTCTCCGGACAAAATACACCGGGGAGCTGTTTTTT. This sequence encodes CASSLRTKYTGELFF.

This sequence joins TRBV7-2 and TRBJ2-7; D is possibly TRBD2 (6 bases). The germline V gene encodes CDR1 SGHTA and CDR2 FQGNSA. Trimming took 5 bases from V and 2 from J, leaving 10 bases between them. The CDR3 extends over 13 amino acids. The CDR3 spells CASSRDLTYEQYF. The CDR3 nucleotides read TGTGCCAGCAGCCGGGACTTAACCTACGAGCAGTACTTC.

This chain links TRBV29-1 with TRBJ1-2; 9 bases map to TRBD1. CDR3 size: 12 residues. V dropped 5 bases and J dropped 4; count of bases not matched to a gene: 2. Germline CDR1 SQVTM, CDR2 ANQGSEA. CDR3 loop: CSVQGQGYGYTF. The CDR3 DNA reads as TGCAGCGTTCAGGGACAGGGCTATGGCTACACCTTC.

The chain employs TRBV11-2 and TRBJ1-1; TRBD1 might be the D (6 bases). V lost 5 bases and J lost 1, with 11 bases in between. Germline-derived CDR1 and CDR2 are SGHAT and FQNNGV. The CDR3 contains 14 residues. CDR3 sequence reads: CASSPGTSNTEAFF. The CDR3 DNA reads TGTGCCAGCAGCCCCGGGACATCGAACACTGAAGCTTTCTTT. Using reference TRBV11-2 and TRBJ1-1 for the parts outside the CDR3, the full variable domain is EAGVAQSPRYKIIEKRQSVAFWCNPISGHATLYWYQQILGQGPKLLIQFQNNGVVDDSQLPKDRFSAERLKGVDSTLKIQPAKLEDSAVYLCASSPGTSNTEAFFGQGTRLTVV.

Worth noting for this clone: At one end the junction does not follow the germline gene, possibly because of a read error. The gene calls are TRBV7-6 and TRBJ2-7, with TRBD2 as a possible D gene (6 bases). There are 14 residues in the CDR3. CDR1 SGHVS and CDR2 FNYEAQ come from the germline V gene. The CDR3 loop reads CASSLAGDSSEQYF. CDR3 bases: TGTGCCAGCAGCTTAGCCGGGGACTCCTCCGAGCAGTACTTC. Full variable domain (rest looked up from reference TRBV7-6 and TRBJ2-7): GAGVSQSPRYKVTKRGQDVALRCDPISGHVSLYWYRQALGQGPEFLTYFNYEAQQDKSGLPNDRFSAERPEGSISTLTIQRTEQRDSAMYRCASSLAGDSSEQYFGPGTRLTVT.

The chain is built from TRBV28 and TRBJ1-1; the D is unclear. CDR3 length: 14 residues. Germline CDR1 reads MDHEN; CDR2 reads SYDVKM. V lost 6 bases, J lost 4 bases, and 15 bases lay in between. This chain's CDR3 is CASRVFGSGTEAFF. In nucleotides, the CDR3 is TGTGCCAGCAGAGTGTTCGGTTCGGGCACTGAAGCTTTCTTT. The whole variable domain, filled in from reference TRBV28 and TRBJ1-1, reads DVKVTQSSRYLVKRTGEKVFLECVQDMDHENMFWYRQDPGLGLRLIYFSYDVKMKEKGDIPEGYSVSREKKERFSLILESASTNQTSMYLCASRVFGSGTEAFFGQGTRLTVV.

The chain joins TRBV7-6 to TRBJ2-5; 9 bases are shared with TRBD2. V trimming: 4 bases; J trimming: 3 bases; junction bases outside the gene matches: 12. This CDR3 region has 17 residues. CDR1 and CDR2 from the germline V gene are SGHVS and FNYEAQ. The CDR3 nucleotides read TGTGCCAGCAGCTCTCGGACTAGCGAGGTGTGGGAAGAGACCCAGTACTTC. Translating it yields CASSSRTSEVWEETQYF.

Written as DNA, the CDR3 is TGTGCCAGCAGTTACTCAGGGACAAGAGCTAACTATGGCTACACCTTC. This encodes CASSYSGTRANYGYTF. The chain carries TRBV6-5 and TRBJ1-2, with D maybe TRBD1 (6 bases). Per the germline V gene, CDR1 is MNHEY and CDR2 is SVGAGI. Trimming left V 0 bases short and J 0 bases short, with 11 bases between. The CDR3 contains 16 residues.

The chain employs TRBV5-6 and TRBJ2-5; D perhaps matches TRBD2 (6 bases). Matching the DNA end better, TRBJ2-7 makes the J call doubtful. Germline V gives CDR1 SGHDT, CDR2 YYEEEE. There are 13 residues in the CDR3. The CDR3 protein is CASRRRGTYEQYF. The DNA for the CDR3 is TGTGCCAGCAGGAGGCGCGGGACCTACGAGCAGTACTTC.

The chain is built from TRBV30 and TRBJ2-3; D remains ambiguous. Germline V gene sequence: CDR1 GTSNPN, CDR2 SVGIG (reference sequence). The CDR3 extends over 13 amino acids. V lost 0 bases, J lost 0 bases, and 4 bases lay in between. The CDR3 is CAWSVQSTDTQYF. The CDR3 nucleotides are TGTGCCTGGAGTGTTCAGAGCACAGATACGCAGTATTTT.

The CDR3 loop reads CASSNYGTGVIEQFF. The CDR3, as DNA: TGTGCCAGTAGCAATTACGGGACAGGGGTTATTGAGCAGTTCTTC. The rearrangement uses TRBV19 and TRBJ2-1; 10 bases are a match to TRBD1. CDR1 is LNHDA and CDR2 is SQIVND in the germline V gene (reference sequence). After removal of 6 bases from V and 9 bases from J, the junction contained 11 bases not matched to a gene. The CDR3 runs 15 residues.

This rearrangement joins TRBV7-8 to TRBJ1-2, with a possible D match to TRBD1 (6 bases). The CDR3 sequence is 16 residues long. The V gene's germline CDR1 is SGHVS and CDR2 FQNEAQ. The ends were cut back, 2 bases at V and 2 bases at J, with 15 bases in the middle. CDR3 protein: CASSLFGQLLNYGYTF. The DNA for the CDR3 is TGTGCCAGCAGCTTATTTGGACAGTTATTAAACTATGGCTACACCTTC.

The chain links TRBV27 to TRBJ2-1; TRBD2 matches at 10 bases. Germline CDR1 and CDR2: MNHEY and SMNVEV (reference sequence). After removal of 5 bases from V and 8 bases from J, the junction contained 12 bases not matched to a gene. The CDR3 sequence is 16 residues long. This CDR3 reads CASSIQPSGGRDEQFF. The CDR3 nucleotides are TGTGCCAGCAGTATCCAACCTAGCGGGGGAAGGGATGAGCAGTTCTTC.